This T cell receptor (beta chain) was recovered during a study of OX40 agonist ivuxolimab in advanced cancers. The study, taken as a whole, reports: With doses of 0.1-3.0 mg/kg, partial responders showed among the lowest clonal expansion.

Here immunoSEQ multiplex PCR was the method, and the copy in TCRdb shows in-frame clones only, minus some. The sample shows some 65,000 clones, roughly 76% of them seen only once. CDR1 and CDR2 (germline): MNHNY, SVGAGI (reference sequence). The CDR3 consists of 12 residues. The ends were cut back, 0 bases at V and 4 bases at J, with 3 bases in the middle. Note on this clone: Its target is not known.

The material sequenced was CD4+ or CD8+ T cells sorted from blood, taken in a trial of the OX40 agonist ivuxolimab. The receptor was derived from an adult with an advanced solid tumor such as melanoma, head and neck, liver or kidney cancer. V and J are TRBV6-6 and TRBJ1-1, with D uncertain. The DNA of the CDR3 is TGTGCCAGCAGTTACTCGGCCACTGAAGCTTTCTTT. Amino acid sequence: CASSYSATEAFF.